A selection of T cell receptor beta chains follows, all from one sample in a study of T cells in Graves' hyperthyroidism and ophthalmopathy. Each CDR3 protein is one row after TCRdb ran MiXCR on the multiplex PCR reads. Of fewer than 550,000 distinct CDR3 sequences in the sample, 15% to 18% were seen once. Material: blood. The receptor source for this set is a woman younger than 30 with Graves' hyperthyroidism. CDR3s include the opening cysteine and the closing phenylalanine or tryptophan. D genes are given only for firm matches. Size is stated for part of the rows, as once, few or many counts, or as a class when the clone is expanded.

j_call | clone_size | d_call | v_call | cdr3_aa | cdr3_nt
TRBJ2-5 | . | . | TRBV5-4 | CASSLRQLGQETQYF | TGTGCCAGCAGCTTGAGGCAGTTGGGGCAAGAGACCCAGTACTTC
TRBJ2-7 | many | . | TRBV5-1 | CASSLEPHNTYEQYF | TGCGCCAGCAGCTTGGAACCTCACAATACCTACGAGCAGTACTTC
TRBJ1-1 | . | . | TRBV20-1 | CSGPGGVGTEAFF | TGCAGTGGGCCCGGGGGGGTTGGCACTGAAGCTTTCTTT
TRBJ2-7 | few | . | TRBV20-1 | CSASWTEYEQYF | TGCAGTGCTAGTTGGACCGAGTACGAGCAGTACTTC
TRBJ1-5 | once | TRBD1 | TRBV4-1 | CASSQDKNSGQVVGQPQHF | TGCGCCAGCAGCCAAGATAAAAATTCGGGACAGGTGGTCGGCCAGCCCCAGCATTTT
TRBJ1-2 | few | TRBD1 | TRBV10-3 | CATIPGRTGGAGYTF | TGTGCCACTATTCCCGGCCGGACAGGGGGCGCTGGCTACACCTTC
TRBJ2-7 | many | TRBD2 | TRBV28 | CASSSIAGGPLLNYEQYF | TGTGCCAGCAGCTCGATAGCGGGAGGGCCACTCCTTAACTACGAGCAGTACTTC
TRBJ2-5 | many | TRBD2 | TRBV7-3 | CASSFTSADGETQYF | TGTGCCAGCAGCTTTACTAGCGCGGACGGGGAGACCCAGTACTTC
TRBJ2-2 | . | TRBD2 | TRBV9 | CASSPRLAGDLTWELFF | TGTGCCAGCAGCCCCCGACTAGCGGGGGACCTCACCTGGGAGCTGTTTTTT
TRBJ1-1 | many | . | TRBV6-5 | CASSSSTFWAEAFF | TGTGCCAGCAGTTCCTCGACTTTTTGGGCTGAAGCTTTCTTT
TRBJ2-3 | many | TRBD2 | TRBV4-2 | CASSLESSGGPSDTQYF | TGTGCCAGCAGCCTGGAATCTAGCGGGGGGCCCTCAGATACGCAGTATTTT
TRBJ2-1 | . | TRBD2 | TRBV3-1 | CASSQRLAGASYNEQFF | TGTGCCAGCAGCCAACGACTAGCGGGAGCATCCTACAATGAGCAGTTCTTC
TRBJ2-7 | many | . | TRBV11-3 | CASSLSRGSYEQYF | TGTGCCAGCAGCTTATCGCGGGGTTCCTACGAGCAGTACTTC
TRBJ2-4 | . | . | TRBV28 | CASSSGDIQYF | TGTGCCAGCAGCTCGGGGGACATTCAGTACTTC
TRBJ2-7 | few | . | TRBV11-2 | CASSLDPGDWPYEQYF | TGTGCCAGCAGCTTAGATCCAGGGGACTGGCCCTACGAGCAGTACTTC
TRBJ1-5 | many | TRBD1 | TRBV12-3/TRBV12-4 | CASSPPGTALGGLPQHF | TGTGCCAGCAGCCCTCCCGGGACAGCTCTTGGGGGTCTGCCCCAGCATTTT